This entry lists 9 T cell receptor beta chains sequenced from one sample in a study of blood T cell repertoires in COVID-19 (dated by TCRdb to about 2020). Receptors were amplified or captured by the immunoSEQ multiplex PCR assay. Sourced from immuneACCESS, this table was stored by TCRdb with only in-frame sequences that have V and J called. A share of the clones is absent; for the studies checked, an unresolved V gene accounts for under half, and the remainder has no known explanation. This sample gives around 70,000 clones in total; around 86% of them show up just once. The ten biggest clones cover approximately 29% of the sample. Input material: peripheral blood. The receptors shown here come from a woman of 80 years or more with active or convalescent COVID-19.

The genes are TRBV7-2 and TRBJ1-1, with 8 positions matching TRBD1. Germline CDR1 and CDR2: SGHTA and FQGNSA. Germline trimming cut 6 bases from V and 6 bases from J; bases unmatched to any gene: 6. The CDR3 length is 13 residues. CDR3 coding DNA: TGTGCCAGCAGATTCCAGGGGGCCTCTGAAGCTTTCTTT. Its translation is CASRFQGASEAFF.

The rearrangement uses TRBV7-2 and TRBJ2-2; 11 bases line up with TRBD1. Germline CDR1 reads SGHTA; CDR2 reads FQGNSA. Unmatched junction bases numbered 7, after V lost 4 bases and J lost 6 bases. This CDR3 region has 16 residues. As DNA, the CDR3 is TGTGCCAGCAGCTCATATGGGACAGGGGGGGCCGGGGAGCTGTTTTTT. Translating gives CASSSYGTGGAGELFF.

The chain has TRBV11-2 and TRBJ1-5; TRBD1 aligns across 9 bases. The CDR3 runs 16 residues. J lost 2 bases, V lost 5 bases, and 7 bases had no gene match. From germline, CDR1 is SGHAT and CDR2 FQNNGV. CDR3 in DNA: TGTGCCAGCAGCGAATACCGGGACAGGGGCAATCAGCCCCAGCATTTT. Amino acid sequence: CASSEYRDRGNQPQHF.

The chain couples TRBV4-3 to TRBJ1-6; 7 positions agree with TRBD1. Per the germline V gene, CDR1 is LGHNA and CDR2 is YSLEER. The CDR3 contains 18 residues. The V and J ends lost 4 bases and 0 bases, in that order; junction bases with no gene match: 9. The CDR3 loop is CASSPRQGKNSYNSPLHF. As DNA, the CDR3 is TGCGCCAGCAGCCCGCGACAGGGAAAGAACTCCTATAATTCACCCCTCCACTTT.

The genes are TRBV6-7 and TRBJ2-3; 10 bases fit TRBD2. TRBV6-7 is labeled an ORF, and its function is uncertain. V gave up 6 bases and J gave up 3 bases; unmatched junction bases: 9. CDR3 length equals 16 residues. CDR3 loop: CASRQRAGGRTDTQYF. The CDR3 bases are TGTGCCAGCAGGCAACGAGCGGGGGGGAGGACAGATACGCAGTATTTT.

J is TRBJ2-5 and V is TRBV6-5; perhaps TRBD2 as D (7 bases). CDR3 length: 14 amino acids. Looked up from germline, CDR1 is MNHEY and CDR2 is SVGAGI. The V end lost 5 bases, the J end lost 5 bases, and 15 bases lay between the germline ends. DNA for the CDR3: TGTGCCAGCAGTAGTGGGGGGGCCGGGGAGACCCAGTACTTC. Translation: CASSSGGAGETQYF.

The V gene is TRBV18, the J gene TRBJ2-1; 10 bases align to TRBD2. The CDR3 covers 17 residues. CDR1 is KGHSH and CDR2 is LQKENI in the germline V gene. V shed 3 bases and J 7 bases; nucleotides not matched to a gene: 12. CDR3 region: CASSPGLAITGGNEQFF. The CDR3 region has the DNA TGTGCCAGCTCACCGGGACTAGCGATCACCGGCGGAAATGAGCAGTTCTTC.

The chain combines TRBV4-3 with TRBJ2-1; 8 nucleotides agree with TRBD2. The CDR3 is 16 amino acids. Germline trimming cut 1 base from V and 5 bases from J; bases unmatched to any gene: 7. Germline V lookup: CDR1 LGHNA, CDR2 YSLEER. CDR3 loop: CASSQGLTGGHNEQFF. The CDR3 DNA is TGCGCCAGCAGCCAAGGGCTAACGGGGGGGCACAATGAGCAGTTCTTC.

The V gene is TRBV5-1, the J gene TRBJ2-7, with TRBD1 matching over 7 bases. The CDR3 is 14 amino acids. The trim removed 0 bases at V and 3 bases at J, leaving 3 bases unmatched. Germline lookup yields CDR1 SGHRS and CDR2 YFSETQ. CDR3 sequence: CASSLGDSNYEQYF. CDR3 nucleotides: TGCGCCAGCAGCTTGGGGGACAGCAACTACGAGCAGTACTTC.